Sequencing of this T cell receptor (beta chain) was carried out in a study of blood T cell repertoires in COVID-19. Study background: Acute and convalescent COVID-19 samples came from the United States, Italy and Spain.

Those who participated ranged in age from roughly 18 to 90 years and resided in roughly 26 US areas. Membership in each cohort depended on participant-reported clinical history. In the authors' methods: Estimation of nucleated cell counts was performed using reference gene primer amplification. Libraries were prepared by immunoSEQ multiplex PCR; TCRdb keeps only in-frame clonotypes and omits some of them. The V and J calls and the clone size are those of that table, but D and trimming were determined from the DNA. The profile shows more than 400,000 clones, about nine tenths of them singletons. The CDR3 is 15 residues long. V shed 4 bases and J 2 bases; nucleotides not matched to a gene: 8. Looked up from germline, CDR1 is SNHLY and CDR2 is FYNNEI.

The V and J genes are TRBV2 and TRBJ2-7; 7 nucleotides match TRBD1. Sequenced input: PBMCs or T cells enriched from blood (not recorded which). This clonotype was obtained from a woman between 18 and 29 years old who had recovered from COVID-19. This CDR3 reads CASSVGQKGTYEQYF. DNA of the CDR3: TGTGCCAGCAGTGTGGGACAGAAGGGAACCTACGAGCAGTACTTC.